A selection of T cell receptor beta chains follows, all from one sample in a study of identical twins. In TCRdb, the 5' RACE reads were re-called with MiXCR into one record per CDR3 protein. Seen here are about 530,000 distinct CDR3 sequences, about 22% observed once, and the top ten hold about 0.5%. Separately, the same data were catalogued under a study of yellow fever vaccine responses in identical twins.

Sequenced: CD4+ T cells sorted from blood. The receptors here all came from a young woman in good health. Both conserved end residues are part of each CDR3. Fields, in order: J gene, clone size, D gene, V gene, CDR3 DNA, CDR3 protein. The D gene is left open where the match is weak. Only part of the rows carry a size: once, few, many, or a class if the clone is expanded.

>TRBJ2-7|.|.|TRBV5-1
TGCGCCAGCAGCATAGGGACCTCCTACGAGCAGTACTTC
CASSIGTSYEQYF
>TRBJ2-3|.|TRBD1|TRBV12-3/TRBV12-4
TGTGCCAGCAGGAAAAACAGGGGGCGGTCAAATACGCAGTATTTT
CASRKNRGRSNTQYF
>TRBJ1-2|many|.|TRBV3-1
TGTGCCAGCAGCTACAGGGAGTTCTATGGCTACACCTTC
CASSYREFYGYTF
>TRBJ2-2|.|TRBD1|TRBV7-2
TGTGCCAGCAGCCGAACCGGGACAGGGAACGCCGGGGAGCTGTTTTTT
CASSRTGTGNAGELFF
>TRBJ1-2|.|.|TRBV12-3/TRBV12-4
TGTGCCAGCAGTTTAGGTTCCTCTAACTATGGCTACACCTTC
CASSLGSSNYGYTF
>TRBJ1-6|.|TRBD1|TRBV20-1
TGCAGTGCTAGAGGGACCGGGACAGGGATTTCACCCCTCCACTTT
CSARGTGTGISPLHF
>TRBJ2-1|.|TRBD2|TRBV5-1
TGCGCCAGCAGCCCCGGACTAGTGGGGGGGAACAATGAGCAGTTCTTC
CASSPGLVGGNNEQFF
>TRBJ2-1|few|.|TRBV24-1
TGTGCCACCAGTCGAGGAGTTAACTACAATGAGCAGTTCTTC
CATSRGVNYNEQFF
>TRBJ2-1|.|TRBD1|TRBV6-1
TGTGCCAGCAGGGAGTCACAGGGGGCCCGGAATGAGCAGTTCTTC
CASRESQGARNEQFF
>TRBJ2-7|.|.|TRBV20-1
TGCAGTACAAACGGACCGGATTCCTACGAGCAGTACTTC
CSTNGPDSYEQYF
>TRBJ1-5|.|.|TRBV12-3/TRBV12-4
TGTGCCAGCAGTTTGCGGGGAGGACAGCCCCAGCATTTT
CASSLRGGQPQHF
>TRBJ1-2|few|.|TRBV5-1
TGCGCCAGCAGCTTGGCGTCCTTCAACTATGGCTACACCTTC
CASSLASFNYGYTF
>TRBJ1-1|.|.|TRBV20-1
TGCAGTGCTAGATCCCCCAGGGCAGGGGACACTGAAGCTTTCTTT
CSARSPRAGDTEAFF
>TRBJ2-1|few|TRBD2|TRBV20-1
TGCAGTGCGACCAGAGCGGGAGATCTCAATGAGCAGTTCTTC
CSATRAGDLNEQFF
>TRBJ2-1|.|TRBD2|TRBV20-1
TGCAGTGCTAGAGGGGGGGGATCCTACAATGAGCAGTTCTTC
CSARGGGSYNEQFF
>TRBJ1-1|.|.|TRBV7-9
TGTGCCAGCAGCCCGGCACAGAACACTGAAGCTTTCTTT
CASSPAQNTEAFF
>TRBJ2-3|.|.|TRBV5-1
TGCGCCAGCAGCTTGGGGGGGGCACAAGATACGCAGTATTTT
CASSLGGAQDTQYF
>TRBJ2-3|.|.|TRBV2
TGTGCCAGCAGCGCCGGGAACACAGATACGCAGTATTTT
CASSAGNTDTQYF
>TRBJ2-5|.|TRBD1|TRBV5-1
TGCGCCAGCAGCTTTCCATCACAGGGGGCAAGGGAGACCCAGTACTTC
CASSFPSQGARETQYF
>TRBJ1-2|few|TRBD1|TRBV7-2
TGTGCCAGCAGTCAAGGACAGGGAACTAACTATGGCTACACCTTC
CASSQGQGTNYGYTF
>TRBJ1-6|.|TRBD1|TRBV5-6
TGTGCCAGCAGCCCGAGGACAGGGCGCTCACCCCTCCACTTT
CASSPRTGRSPLHF
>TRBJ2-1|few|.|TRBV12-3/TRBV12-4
TGTGCCAGCAGTTTCGGCACTTTCGTCAATGAGCAGTTCTTC
CASSFGTFVNEQFF
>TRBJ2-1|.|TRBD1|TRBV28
TGTGCCAGCAGTAAGGGACAGGGGTTAAGAGGCAGGCAGTTCTTC
CASSKGQGLRGRQFF
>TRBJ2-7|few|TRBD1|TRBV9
TGTGCCAGCAGCGCAGACAGGGTAACCTACGAGCAGTACTTC
CASSADRVTYEQYF
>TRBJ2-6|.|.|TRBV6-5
TGTGCCAGCAGTTACGGGTGGGCGGACTCTGGGGCCAACGTCCTGACTTTC
CASSYGWADSGANVLTF
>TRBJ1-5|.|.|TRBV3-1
TGTGCCAGCAGCCCCCGGGGTAGCAATCAGCCCCAGCATTTT
CASSPRGSNQPQHF
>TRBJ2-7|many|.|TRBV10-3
TGTGCCATCAGTGAGTCGATCCTATCCTACGAGCAGTACTTC
CAISESILSYEQYF
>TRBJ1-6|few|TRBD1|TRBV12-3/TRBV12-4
TGTGCCAGCAGCCTGGGACAGGGACTCTCACCCCTCCACTTT
CASSLGQGLSPLHF
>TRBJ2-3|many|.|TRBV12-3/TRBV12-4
TGTGCCAGCAGTTTGGTCCAGGGAGGCCGCACAGATACGCAGTATTTT
CASSLVQGGRTDTQYF
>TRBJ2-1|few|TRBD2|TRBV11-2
TGTGCCAGCAGTACTAGCGGGGGAAGGATCAATGAGCAGTTCTTC
CASSTSGGRINEQFF
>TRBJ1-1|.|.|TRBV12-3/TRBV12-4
TGTGCCAGCAGTTTTCCGGGGACGTCGGCTGAAGCTTTCTTT
CASSFPGTSAEAFF
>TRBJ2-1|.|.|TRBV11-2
TGTGCCAGCAGCTTAGGCGGGACATGGGCTTTCAATGAGCAGTTCTTC
CASSLGGTWAFNEQFF
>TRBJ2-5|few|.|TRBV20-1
TGCAGTGCTAGTCTGGTTCCCGAAAAAGAGACCCAGTACTTC
CSASLVPEKETQYF
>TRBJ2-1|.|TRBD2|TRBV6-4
TGTGCCAGCAGTGTATTAGGGACTAGCGGGTACAATGAGCAGTTCTTC
CASSVLGTSGYNEQFF
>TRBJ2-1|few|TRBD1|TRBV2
TGTGCCAGCACGCTGACAGTCTGGGACAGTAACAATGAGCAGTTCTTC
CASTLTVWDSNNEQFF
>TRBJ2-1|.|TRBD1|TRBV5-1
TGCGCCAGCGCCGGACAGGGGGCTATGGGGCAGTTCTTC
CASAGQGAMGQFF
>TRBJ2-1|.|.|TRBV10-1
TGCGCCAGCAGTGACATGACAAATTGGGGCAATGAGCAGTTCTTC
CASSDMTNWGNEQFF
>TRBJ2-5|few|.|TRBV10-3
TGTGCCATCAGTCAACGGACAGCTCAAGAGACCCAGTACTTC
CAISQRTAQETQYF
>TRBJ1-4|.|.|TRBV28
TGTGCCAGCAGTTCCCAGACAGGCATGGGGGAAAAACTGTTTTTT
CASSSQTGMGEKLFF
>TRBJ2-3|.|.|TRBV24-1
TGTGCCACCAGTGATTACGGGGGTCCAGATACGCAGTATTTT
CATSDYGGPDTQYF
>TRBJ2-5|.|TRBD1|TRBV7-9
TGTGCCAGCAGCCTTACCGGGACAGCCAAGGAGACCCAGTACTTC
CASSLTGTAKETQYF
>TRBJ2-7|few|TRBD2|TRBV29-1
TGCAGCGTGGGGCTAGCGGGGGGTTCCTACGAGCAGTACTTC
CSVGLAGGSYEQYF
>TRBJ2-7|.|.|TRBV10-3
TGTGCCATCAGTGAGTCGAGGGGACTTTTGACCACCTACGAGCAGTACTTC
CAISESRGLLTTYEQYF
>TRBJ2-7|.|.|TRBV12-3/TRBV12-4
TGTGCCAGCAGTTATCGAGCGGGTTACCAATCCTACGAGCAGTACTTC
CASSYRAGYQSYEQYF
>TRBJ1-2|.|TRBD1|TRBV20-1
TGCAGTGAAACATCCCAGGGGGCGCAGGGCTACACCTTC
CSETSQGAQGYTF
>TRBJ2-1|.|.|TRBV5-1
TGCGCCAGCAGCTTGGAGGCGGGTAAGGACGAGCAGTTCTTC
CASSLEAGKDEQFF
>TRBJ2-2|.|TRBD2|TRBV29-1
TGCAGCGTTGCCACTAGCGGGAGAACCGGGGAGCTGTTTTTT
CSVATSGRTGELFF
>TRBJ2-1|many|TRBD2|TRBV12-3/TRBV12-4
TGTGCCAGCAGCCCCGGACTAGCGGGCTCCTACAATGAGCAGTTCTTC
CASSPGLAGSYNEQFF
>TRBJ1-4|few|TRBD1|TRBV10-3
TGTGCCATCAGTGAGTCGGGGACAGGGAATGAAAAACTGTTTTTT
CAISESGTGNEKLFF
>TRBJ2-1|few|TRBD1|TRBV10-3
TGTGCCATCAGTGACTTAAGGACAGGTGGAATTTACAATGAGCAGTTCTTC
CAISDLRTGGIYNEQFF
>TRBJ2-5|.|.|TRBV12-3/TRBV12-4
TGTGCCAGCACCTTGGGAGCACAGCAAGAGACCCAGTACTTC
CASTLGAQQETQYF
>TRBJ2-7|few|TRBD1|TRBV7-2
TGTGCCAGCAGCGAACGGGACAGGGTAGTGTACGAGCAGTACTTC
CASSERDRVVYEQYF
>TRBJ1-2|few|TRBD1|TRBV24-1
TGTGCCACCAGTGATCTCCCGGGACAGGGGGCAGGAGGCTACACCTTC
CATSDLPGQGAGGYTF
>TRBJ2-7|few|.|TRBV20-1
TGCAGTGCTAGTTTGGGGGCCCTTTCGTACGAGCAGTACTTC
CSASLGALSYEQYF
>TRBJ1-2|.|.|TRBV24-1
TGTGCCACCAGTGATGATAGCAGGGGTGGCTATGGCTACACCTTC
CATSDDSRGGYGYTF
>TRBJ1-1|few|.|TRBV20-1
TGCAGTGCTAGGGGAGGGTTGGGCACTGAAGCTTTCTTT
CSARGGLGTEAFF
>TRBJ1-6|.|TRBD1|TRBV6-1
TGTGCCAGCACCGAAGGGACAGCGTACCATTCACCCCTCCACTTT
CASTEGTAYHSPLHF
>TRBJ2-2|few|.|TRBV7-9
TGTGCCAGCAGCCCAATAATTGGATACACCGGGGAGCTGTTTTTT
CASSPIIGYTGELFF
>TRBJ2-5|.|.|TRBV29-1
TGCAGCGTTTTGGTCATCGGCGGGAAAAAGGAGACCCAGTACTTC
CSVLVIGGKKETQYF
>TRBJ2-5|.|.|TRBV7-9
TGTGCCAGCAGCTTAGCAGCGCGGGTCCAAGAGACCCAGTACTTC
CASSLAARVQETQYF